One sample yielded the 12 T cell receptor beta chains listed below, sequenced in a study of radiotherapy plus CTLA-4 blockade in lung cancer. The repertoire was sequenced with immunoSEQ multiplex PCR; TCRdb's copy has only in-frame clones and lacks some. This sample yields approximately 90,000 clones, of which 83% are seen a single time; roughly 0.84% belongs to the top ten. The sequenced sample was peripheral blood, obtained from a patient treated with radiotherapy plus ipilimumab. All receptors come from a human donor with non-small cell lung cancer who had stable disease on radiotherapy plus ipilimumab.

The chain carries TRBV4-1 and TRBJ1-2; D call uncertain. Trimming stripped 1 base from V and 8 bases from J, with 17 bases between. The CDR3 sequence is 15 residues long. The germline V gene has CDR1 MGHRA and CDR2 YSYEKL. CDR3 in DNA: TGCGCCAGCAGCCAAGGGGTCTGGGGAACGTTCGGCTACACCTTC. The encoded protein is CASSQGVWGTFGYTF.

The CDR3 spells CASSTYVGTGGGYEQFF. CDR3 DNA sequence: TGTGCCAGCAGCACATATGTGGGGACAGGGGGCGGCTATGAGCAGTTCTTC. The V call is TRBV9, the J call TRBJ2-1; 12 bases match TRBD1. This CDR3 is built from 17 residues. Germline V gene data show CDR1 as SGDLS and CDR2 as YYNGEE. V lost 4 bases and J lost 8; bases outside the gene matches: 13.

V usage is TRBV6-6 and J usage is TRBJ1-4, with TRBD1 identical over 9 bases. Trimming removed 4 bases from V and 5 bases from J; junction bases left unmatched: 8. CDR1 MNHNY and CDR2 SVGAGI come from the germline V gene (reference sequence). The CDR3 length is 16 residues. CDR3 bases: TGTGCCAGCAGTTCCCCGGACAGGGGAAGGAATGAAAAACTGTTTTTT. Residues: CASSSPDRGRNEKLFF.

This clone occurred once. The J gene is TRBJ2-3, the V gene TRBV9; 9 bases are a match to TRBD2. V was pared by 4 bases and J by 1 base, with 1 base of the junction left unmatched. CDR3 length equals 14 residues. The germline V gene encodes CDR1 SGDLS and CDR2 YYNGEE. DNA of the CDR3: TGTGCCAGCAGCCCTAGCGGGGGCACAGATACGCAGTATTTT. Translation: CASSPSGGTDTQYF.

This sequence joins TRBV7-8 and TRBJ1-1; D possibly corresponds to TRBD1 (6 bases). The germline CDR1 and CDR2 sequences are SGHVS and FQNEAQ. Between the trimmed V and J ends, which lost 5 bases and 1 base, there was a span of 17 bases. The CDR3 length is 16 residues. The DNA of the CDR3 is TGTGCCAGCAGCGCCCGGCCACAGGGCACGAACACTGAAGCTTTCTTT. This translates into CASSARPQGTNTEAFF.

This clone appeared a single time. The V gene is TRBV29-1, the J gene TRBJ2-7, with 8 bases aligning to TRBD1. CDR3 length: 12 residues. The J segment lost 2 bases and the V segment lost 4 bases, leaving 1 base of the junction unmatched. Germline values: CDR1 SQVTM, CDR2 ANQGSEA. The CDR3 here is CSVVQGAYEQYF. In nucleotides, the CDR3 is TGCAGCGTTGTACAGGGGGCCTACGAGCAGTACTTC.

The chain has TRBV6-5 and TRBJ2-1, with D unclear. CDR1 MNHEY and CDR2 SVGAGI come from the germline V gene. The CDR3 runs to 11 residues. V gave up 2 bases and J gave up 8 bases, with 4 bases separating them. The CDR3 coding sequence is TGTGCCAGCAGTTACCATTATGAGCAGTTCTTC. The encoded protein is CASSYHYEQFF.

The chain joins TRBV18 to TRBJ2-2; D is ambiguous. This CDR3 has 13 residues. The V and J ends lost 5 bases and 6 bases respectively, with 10 bases between them. Germline V lookup: CDR1 KGHSH, CDR2 LQKENI. The CDR3 nucleotides read TGTGCCAGCTCAACCCTCGGCGCCGGGGAGCTGTTTTTT. It translates to CASSTLGAGELFF.

This rearrangement joins TRBV2 to TRBJ1-2, with D possibly being TRBD1 (6 bases). Germline V CDR1 and CDR2: SNHLY, FYNNEI. CDR3 length equals 15 residues. V lost 6 bases and J lost 4, with 18 bases in between. Here the CDR3 reads CASRATGTTLYGYTF. The DNA of the CDR3 is TGTGCCAGCAGAGCAACAGGGACAACCCTCTATGGCTACACCTTC.

This chain links TRBV5-4 with TRBJ2-7; D not resolved. The CDR3 runs to 12 residues. V lost 4 bases to trimming and J lost 4 bases, with 9 bases between them. Germline loops: CDR1 SGHNT, CDR2 YYREEE (reference sequence). The DNA for the CDR3 is TGTGCCAGCAGCGCTTCTAGATACGAGCAGTACTTC. Amino acid sequence: CASSASRYEQYF.

This sequence joins TRBV9 and TRBJ2-7, with 8 bases lining up with TRBD2. The germline V gene encodes CDR1 SGDLS and CDR2 YYNGEE. The junction had 11 bases not matched to a gene; V was cut back by 4 bases and J by 2 bases. The CDR3 has 16 residues. CDR3 nucleotides: TGTGCCAGCAGCCCAACTAGCGGAGCCAACGCCTACGAGCAGTACTTC. Translated: CASSPTSGANAYEQYF.

This clone was seen only a few times. The V and J genes are TRBV5-6 and TRBJ1-6, with D possibly TRBD1 on 6 matching bases. Per the germline V gene, CDR1 is SGHDT and CDR2 is YYEEEE. Between the trimmed V and J ends, which lost 2 bases and 0 bases, there was a span of 12 bases. This CDR3 is 17 amino acids long. The CDR3 sequence: CASSFRQGSSYNSPLHF. The CDR3 nucleotides are TGTGCCAGCAGCTTCAGGCAGGGGAGCTCCTATAATTCACCCCTCCACTTT.